These 27 T cell receptor beta chains came from one sample sequenced in a study of T cell changes during pregnancy in multiple sclerosis. Using immunoSEQ multiplex PCR, the repertoire was profiled, and TCRdb retains in-frame clones only, with some absent. The data show more than 65,000 clones, more than 85% seen once. The sample was peripheral blood, taken in the first trimester of pregnancy. Receptors were obtained from a female donor with multiple sclerosis, enrolled in a pregnancy study.

The chain recombines TRBV6-5 with TRBJ2-7; 7 bases are shared with TRBD1. Germline assignment: CDR1 MNHEY and CDR2 SVGAGI. The CDR3 loop spans 15 amino acids. The ends lost 6 bases at V and 3 bases at J; junction bases unmatched: 11. CDR3 sequence reads: CASRRKTGMGYEQYF. The CDR3 DNA sequence: TGTGCCAGCAGGCGTAAGACAGGGATGGGCTACGAGCAGTACTTC.

This chain uses TRBV10-3 with TRBJ2-7; the match to TRBD2 covers 8 bases. CDR3 size: 15 residues. The trim removed 3 bases at V and 0 bases at J, leaving 4 bases unmatched. Germline V gene data show CDR1 as ENHRY and CDR2 as SYGVKD. The CDR3 protein is CAISDPGGRSYEQYF. CDR3 coding DNA: TGTGCCATCAGTGATCCGGGGGGGCGCTCCTACGAGCAGTACTTC.

The genes are TRBV28 and TRBJ2-7; the match to TRBD1 covers 10 bases. CDR1 and CDR2 (germline): MDHEN, SYDVKM. V lost 5 bases, J lost 4 bases, and 8 bases stayed unmatched. The CDR3 length is 15 residues. CDR3 region: CASSATGGFQYEQYF. The CDR3 DNA reads as TGTGCCAGCAGTGCGACAGGGGGCTTTCAGTACGAGCAGTACTTC.

V is TRBV5-1 and J is TRBJ2-2, with 13 bases fitting TRBD2. V dropped 4 bases and J dropped 4; count of bases not matched to a gene: 4. The CDR3 sequence is 16 residues long. In germline, CDR1 is SGHRS, CDR2 YFSETQ. The CDR3 reads CASSPLAGGRTGELFF. DNA for the CDR3: TGCGCCAGCAGCCCACTAGCGGGAGGGCGCACCGGGGAGCTGTTTTTT.

This chain links TRBV6-6 with TRBJ1-1, with a tentative D call TRBD1 (5 bases). Germline-derived CDR1 and CDR2 are MNHNY and SVGAGI (reference sequence). This CDR3 region has 13 residues. Trimming took 7 bases from V and 5 from J, leaving 14 bases between them. This chain's CDR3 is CASKPGKGTEAFF. DNA for the CDR3: TGTGCCAGCAAGCCAGGGAAAGGGACTGAAGCTTTCTTT.

The V and J genes are TRBV11-2 and TRBJ2-2, with D possibly matching TRBD1 (6 bases). Germline CDR1 SGHAT, CDR2 FQNNGV. With 5 bases removed from V and 9 bases from J, the gap between germline ends came to 16 bases. The CDR3 has 14 amino acids. The CDR3 DNA reads as TGTGCCAGCAGCATTCCGGGACAACTGCGGGAGCTGTTTTTT. It yields the protein CASSIPGQLRELFF.

This sequence joins TRBV5-1 and TRBJ2-5, with D perhaps TRBD1 (6 bases). This CDR3 spans 13 amino acids. The germline V and J ends were trimmed by 4 bases and 1 base, with 8 bases remaining between them. Germline V gene sequence: CDR1 SGHRS, CDR2 YFSETQ. The CDR3 DNA sequence: TGCGCCAGCAGCCGAGGGGGCCAAGAGACCCAGTACTTC. It is translated as CASSRGGQETQYF.

This clone appeared once. The gene calls are TRBV11-1 and TRBJ2-2; D gene unclear. V was shortened by 0 bases and J by 5 bases, with 10 bases between the two germline ends. This CDR3 region has 15 residues. Germline V gives CDR1 SGHAT, CDR2 FQDESV (reference sequence). The CDR3 loop is CASSLANSMTGELFF. CDR3 DNA sequence: TGTGCCAGCAGCTTAGCGAACTCAATGACCGGGGAGCTGTTTTTT.

This chain links TRBV7-9 with TRBJ2-1, with 10 positions matching TRBD2. The germline V gene encodes CDR1 SEHNR and CDR2 FQNEAQ (reference sequence). V lost 5 bases and J lost 5; bases outside the gene matches: 9. The CDR3 is 16 residues long. CDR3 sequence: CASSTRLAGRNNEQFF. The DNA of the CDR3 is TGTGCCAGCAGCACACGACTAGCGGGTAGAAACAATGAGCAGTTCTTC.

The chain carries TRBV4-3 and TRBJ1-2, with D perhaps matching TRBD1 (5 bases). V lost 1 base to trimming and J lost 8 bases, with 14 bases between them. This CDR3 has 14 residues. CDR1 is LGHNA, CDR2 YSLEER, per germline. Here the CDR3 reads CASSQVWGEDGYTF. The CDR3 bases are TGCGCCAGCAGCCAAGTCTGGGGGGAGGACGGCTACACCTTC.

This clone was seen once. This chain uses TRBV6-4 with TRBJ1-5, with a weak D call TRBD1 (5 bases). Germline loops: CDR1 MRHNA, CDR2 SNTAGT. Trimming shortened V by 4 bases and J by 7 bases, and 11 bases separated the two germline ends. The CDR3 runs 13 residues. CDR3 loop: CASSVQGGQPQHF. In nucleotides, the CDR3 is TGTGCCAGCAGTGTGCAGGGAGGGCAGCCCCAGCATTTT.

The chain uses TRBV5-6 and TRBJ1-2; 7 bases are a match to TRBD1. With 4 bases clipped from V and 4 bases from J, the junction kept 10 bases outside the gene matches. This CDR3 is 15 amino acids long. Germline V lookup: CDR1 SGHDT, CDR2 YYEEEE. The CDR3 DNA follows: TGTGCCAGCAGCCGCACAGGGGATCCCTTCTATGGCTACACCTTC. The encoded protein is CASSRTGDPFYGYTF.

This chain uses TRBV7-2 with TRBJ2-5; possible D gene TRBD2, 5 bases. Germline V gives CDR1 SGHTA, CDR2 FQGNSA. This CDR3 region has 14 residues. The V and J ends lost 5 bases and 2 bases respectively, with 12 bases between them. The CDR3: CASSRGLNQETQYF. The CDR3 DNA sequence: TGTGCCAGCAGCCGAGGACTGAATCAAGAGACCCAGTACTTC.

The chain carries TRBV7-3 and TRBJ1-3; 8 bases map to TRBD1. There are 15 residues in the CDR3. Germline V gene lookup returns CDR1 SGHTA and CDR2 FQGTGA. V shed 3 bases, J shed 0 bases, and the junction held 1 base outside the gene matches. The CDR3 coding sequence is TGTGCCAGCAGCTTTACAGGGGGCTCTGGAAACACCATATATTTT. Its translation: CASSFTGGSGNTIYF.

The chain combines TRBV5-1 with TRBJ2-1; TRBD1 matches 11 bases. Unmatched junction bases numbered 4, after V lost 0 bases and J lost 5 bases. This CDR3 spans 16 amino acids. CDR1 is SGHRS and CDR2 is YFSETQ in the germline V gene. This CDR3 is CASSLGGTGGHNEQFF. CDR3 sequence (DNA): TGCGCCAGCAGCTTGGGTGGGACAGGGGGACACAATGAGCAGTTCTTC.

The rearrangement joins TRBV21-1 to TRBJ2-4; TRBD1 is the table's D call, not checked against the DNA. TRBV21-1 is given as a pseudogene. CDR3 size: 16 residues. The CDR3 region is CASSKTGNKAKNIQYF. For the CDR3, the DNA is TGTGCCAGCAGCAAGACAGGGAATAAGGCCAAAAACATTCAGTACTTC.

Written as DNA, the CDR3 is TGCAGCGTTAGCGGGACAGGGATTTACGAGCAGTACTTC. It yields the protein CSVSGTGIYEQYF. The J gene is TRBJ2-7, the V gene TRBV29-1, with 9 bases fitting TRBD1. There are 13 residues in the CDR3. Germline V CDR1 and CDR2: SQVTM, ANQGSEA. Trimming removed 5 bases from V and 4 bases from J; junction bases left unmatched: 6.

The V call is TRBV7-2, the J call TRBJ1-1; 7 bases agree with TRBD1. Germline CDR1 is SGHTA and CDR2 is FQGNSA. V shed 4 bases and J 11 bases; nucleotides not matched to a gene: 10. The CDR3 spans 13 residues. The CDR3 loop is CASSSGFEGAAFF. The CDR3 DNA reads TGTGCCAGCAGCTCCGGGTTTGAGGGGGCCGCTTTCTTT.

The V gene is TRBV19, the J gene TRBJ1-6; 9 nucleotides align to TRBD1. This CDR3 region has 14 residues. Germline V gene lookup returns CDR1 LNHDA and CDR2 SQIVND (reference sequence). V gave up 6 bases and J gave up 8 bases; unmatched junction bases: 5. Here the CDR3 DNA reads TGTGCCAGTAGCCAGACAGGGGGTTATTCACCCCTCCACTTT. It codes for CASSQTGGYSPLHF.

The chain employs TRBV5-1 and TRBJ2-3; 8 bases fit TRBD2. The CDR3 sequence is 16 residues long. Germline values: CDR1 SGHRS, CDR2 YFSETQ. Trimming removed 3 bases from V and 2 bases from J; junction bases left unmatched: 8. CDR3 loop: CASSWGLVQTTDTQYF. DNA of the CDR3: TGCGCCAGCAGCTGGGGACTAGTCCAAACCACAGATACGCAGTATTTT. Looking up the rest from reference TRBV5-1 and TRBJ2-3 gives the full variable domain: KAGVTQTPRYLIKTRGQQVTLSCSPISGHRSVSWYQQTPGQGLQFLFEYFSETQRNKGNFPGRFSGRQFSNSRSEMNVSTLELGDSALYLCASSWGLVQTTDTQYFGPGTRLTVL.

This chain uses TRBV25-1 with TRBJ2-7, with D hard to call. This CDR3 has 12 residues. Between the trimmed V and J ends, which lost 6 bases and 7 bases, there was a span of 13 bases. Germline V gene lookup returns CDR1 MGHDK and CDR2 SYGVNS. The DNA for the CDR3 is TGTGCCAGCAGCCAGAGCGCACGGGAGCAGTACTTC. Amino acids: CASSQSAREQYF.

This chain joins TRBV5-1 and TRBJ2-7, with 7 nucleotides matching TRBD2. The CDR3 covers 12 residues. CDR1 is SGHRS, CDR2 YFSETQ, per germline. V lost 3 bases and J lost 7; bases outside the gene matches: 4. The CDR3 spells CASSWSGEEQYF. The CDR3 nucleotides read TGCGCCAGCAGCTGGAGCGGGGAGGAGCAGTACTTC.

The chain is built from TRBV11-3 and TRBJ2-1; no clear D. The CDR3 runs to 13 residues. Between the trimmed V and J ends, which lost 0 bases and 7 bases, there was a span of 7 bases. CDR1 and CDR2 (germline): SGHNT, YENEEA. DNA of the CDR3: TGTGCCAGCAGCTTAGAACCAGGAAATGAGCAGTTCTTC. This encodes CASSLEPGNEQFF.

The chain joins TRBV5-1 to TRBJ2-4, with D perhaps matching TRBD1 (5 bases). Germline V gives CDR1 SGHRS, CDR2 YFSETQ. The CDR3 contains 13 residues. Trimming removed 0 bases from V and 4 bases from J, with 5 bases in between. The CDR3 sequence: CASSLGQKNIQYF. The CDR3 DNA reads TGCGCCAGCAGCTTGGGACAGAAAAACATTCAGTACTTC.

This chain links TRBV7-9 with TRBJ1-6; D is undetermined. This CDR3 has 15 residues. V was cut by 4 bases and J by 10 bases, with 17 bases left in between. Germline V gives CDR1 SEHNR, CDR2 FQNEAQ (reference sequence). The CDR3 DNA follows: TGTGCCAGCAGCTCCCTGATAGATACGGGATCACCCCTCCACTTT. Translated: CASSSLIDTGSPLHF.

The chain carries TRBV27 and TRBJ2-7; 12 nucleotides match TRBD2. CDR1 and CDR2 (germline): MNHEY, SMNVEV (reference sequence). V was clipped by 6 bases and J by 6 bases; unmatched bases: 3. The CDR3 consists of 13 residues. Here the CDR3 DNA reads TGTGCCAGCAGCCCACTAGCGGGAGGCGAGCAGTACTTC. It encodes CASSPLAGGEQYF.

On this clone: A read error may account for a junction end that differs from germline. This sequence joins TRBV13 and TRBJ1-2, with a tentative D call TRBD1 (5 bases). The CDR3 loop spans 13 amino acids. From germline, CDR1 is PRHDT and CDR2 FYEKMQ (reference sequence). CDR3 bases: TGTGCCAGCAGACCCCGGCAGGGTGCTTCTCCCCTCTTC. Translated: CASRPRQGASPLF.